This T cell receptor (beta chain) was found in a study of cytomegalovirus exposure and HLA in healthy donors. Whole-study findings and limits: One variant, a missense change in DCLRE1C, was linked in a later analysis to TCR beta V- and J-gene trimming.

About this clone: Its antigen is undetermined.

The PCR employed 60 Vbeta primers together with 13 Jbeta primers. Assay: immunoSEQ multiplex PCR; the TCRdb copy retains only in-frame clones and omits some. Of 180,000 or so clones listed, about three quarters are singletons. This TCR came from a man younger than 35 in good health and CMV-seronegative. Sequences were obtained from PBMCs.

In DNA, the CDR3 is TGTGCCAGCAGCCCTGGGGGGGTAGGCACTGAAGCTTTCTTT. This encodes CASSPGGVGTEAFF. The V and J genes are TRBV6-5 and TRBJ1-1; D perhaps matches TRBD1 (5 bases). V dropped 6 bases and J dropped 4 bases, with 15 bases sitting between them. CDR3 length: 14 amino acids. CDR1 is MNHEY and CDR2 is SVGAGI in the germline V gene.